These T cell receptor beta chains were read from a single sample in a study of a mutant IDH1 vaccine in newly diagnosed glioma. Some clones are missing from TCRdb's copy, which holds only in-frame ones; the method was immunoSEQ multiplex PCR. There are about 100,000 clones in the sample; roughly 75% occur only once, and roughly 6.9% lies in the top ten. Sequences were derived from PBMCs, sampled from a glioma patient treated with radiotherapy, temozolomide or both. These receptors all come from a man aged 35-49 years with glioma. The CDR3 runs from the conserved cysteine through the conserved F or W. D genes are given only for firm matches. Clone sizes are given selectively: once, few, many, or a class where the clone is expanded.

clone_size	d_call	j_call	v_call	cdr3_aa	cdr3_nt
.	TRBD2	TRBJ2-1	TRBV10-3	CAISESSTSGENEQFF	TGTGCCATCAGTGAGTCGTCGACTAGCGGGGAAAATGAGCAGTTCTTC
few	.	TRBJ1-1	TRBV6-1	CASQGSTEAFF	TGTGCCAGCCAGGGAAGCACTGAAGCTTTCTTT
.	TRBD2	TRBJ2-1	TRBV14	CASSQTSGANEQFF	TGTGCCAGCAGCCAAACTAGCGGGGCCAATGAGCAGTTCTTC
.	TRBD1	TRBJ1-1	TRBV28	CASSSGQGGRTEAFF	TGTGCCAGCAGCTCAGGGCAGGGGGGAAGGACTGAAGCTTTCTTT
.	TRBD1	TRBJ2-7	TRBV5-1	CASTLTGLTYEQYF	TGCGCCAGCACCCTGACAGGGTTAACCTACGAGCAGTACTTC
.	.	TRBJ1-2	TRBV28	CASSLSGYGYTF	TGTGCCAGCAGTCTGTCGGGCTATGGCTACACCTTC
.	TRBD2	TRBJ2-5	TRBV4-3	CASSPGTSGGTYQETQYF	TGCGCCAGCAGCCCGGGGACTAGCGGGGGGACGTACCAAGAGACCCAGTACTTC
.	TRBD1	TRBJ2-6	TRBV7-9	CASRRQGASGANVLTF	TGTGCCAGCAGAAGACAGGGGGCAAGTGGGGCCAACGTCCTGACTTTC
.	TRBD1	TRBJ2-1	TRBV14	CASSQEGGGPRYNEQFF	TGTGCCAGCAGCCAAGAAGGGGGCGGGCCGCGATACAATGAGCAGTTCTTC
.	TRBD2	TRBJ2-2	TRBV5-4	CASSLEREGSGELFF	TGTGCCAGCAGCTTAGAGCGGGAGGGGTCCGGGGAGCTGTTTTTT
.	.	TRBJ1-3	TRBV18	CASSPPGAGDKNTIYF	TGTGCCAGCTCACCTCCGGGCGCGGGAGATAAAAACACCATATATTTT
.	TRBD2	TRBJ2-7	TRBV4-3	CASSQAGGPYEQYF	TGCGCCAGCAGCCAAGCGGGAGGGCCCTACGAGCAGTACTTC
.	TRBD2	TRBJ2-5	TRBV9	CASSPQGAGGGETQYF	TGTGCCAGCAGCCCCCAGGGCGCGGGAGGAGGAGAGACCCAGTACTTC
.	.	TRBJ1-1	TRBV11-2	CASSPPRGQNTEAFF	TGTGCCAGCAGCCCCCCACGGGGACAGAACACTGAAGCTTTCTTT
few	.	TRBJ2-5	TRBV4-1	CASSQDVWGDQETQYF	TGCGCCAGCAGCCAAGACGTTTGGGGGGATCAAGAGACCCAGTACTTC
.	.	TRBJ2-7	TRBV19	CASSINTALSTYEQYF	TGTGCCAGTAGTATTAACACAGCGTTGTCCACCTACGAGCAGTACTTC
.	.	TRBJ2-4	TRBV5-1	CASRPELALKAAKNIQYF	TGCGCCAGCCGCCCGGAACTAGCCCTTAAAGCGGCCAAAAACATTCAGTACTTC
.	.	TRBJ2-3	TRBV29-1	CSVEGRLAKDTQYF	TGCAGCGTTGAAGGGAGGCTAGCCAAAGATACGCAGTATTTT
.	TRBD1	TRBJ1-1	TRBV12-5	CASGLVLSGQGASEAFF	TGTGCTAGTGGTTTGGTACTATCGGGACAGGGGGCCTCTGAAGCTTTCTTT
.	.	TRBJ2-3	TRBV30	CAWRHRVLGTDTQYF	TGTGCCTGGAGACACAGGGTCTTAGGCACAGATACGCAGTATTTT
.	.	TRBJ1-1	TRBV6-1	CASSEWLGGLTEAFF	TGTGCCAGCAGTGAGTGGCTAGGAGGGCTGACTGAAGCTTTCTTT
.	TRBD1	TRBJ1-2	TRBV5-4	CASSLGRTGDYGYTF	TGTGCCAGCAGCTTGGGCCGGACAGGGGACTATGGCTACACCTTC
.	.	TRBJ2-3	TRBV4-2	CASSQGDSTSTDTQYF	TGTGCCAGCAGCCAAGGGGATTCAACTAGCACAGATACGCAGTATTTT
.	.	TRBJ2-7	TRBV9	CASSRGGYLYEQYF	TGTGCCAGCAGCAGAGGGGGGTACTTATACGAGCAGTACTTC
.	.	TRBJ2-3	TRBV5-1	CASSLSRDTQYF	TGCGCCAGCAGCTTGTCGAGGGATACGCAGTATTTT
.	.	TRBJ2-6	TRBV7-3	CASSSLPTELGANVLTF	TGTGCCAGCAGCTCCCTTCCGACCGAACTGGGGGCCAACGTCCTGACTTTC
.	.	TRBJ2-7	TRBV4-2	CASSQESGPYEQYF	TGTGCCAGCAGCCAAGAGTCAGGGCCCTACGAGCAGTACTTC
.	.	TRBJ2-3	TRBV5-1	CASSLLFSTDTQYF	TGCGCCAGCAGCTTGCTCTTTTCCACAGATACGCAGTATTTT
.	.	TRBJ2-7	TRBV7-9	CASSQDRWTGEQYF	TGTGCCAGCAGCCAAGACAGGTGGACGGGGGAGCAGTACTTC
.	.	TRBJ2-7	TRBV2	CASSGLLSYEQYF	TGTGCCAGCAGTGGACTCCTTTCCTACGAGCAGTACTTC
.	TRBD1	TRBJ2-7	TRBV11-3	CASSPGDRGHEQYF	TGTGCCAGCAGCCCAGGGGACAGGGGCCACGAGCAGTACTTC
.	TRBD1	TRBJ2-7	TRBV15	CATNSGQGHEQYF	TGTGCCACCAACTCGGGACAGGGCCACGAGCAGTACTTC
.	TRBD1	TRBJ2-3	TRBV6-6	CASSYQGQLRTDTQYF	TGTGCCAGCAGTTACCAGGGACAGCTTAGAACAGATACGCAGTATTTT
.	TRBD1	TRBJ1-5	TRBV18	CASSQEVGGGRHQPQHF	TGTGCCAGCTCTCAGGAGGTTGGAGGGGGCAGGCATCAGCCCCAGCATTTT
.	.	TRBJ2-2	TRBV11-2	CASSLGLEGGELFF	TGTGCCAGCAGCTTGGGGCTAGAGGGCGGGGAGCTGTTTTTT
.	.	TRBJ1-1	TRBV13	CASSFYRARGTEAFF	TGTGCCAGCAGCTTTTACAGGGCCAGGGGCACTGAAGCTTTCTTT
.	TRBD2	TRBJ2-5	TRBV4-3	CASSRGTSGSGETQYF	TGCGCCAGCAGCCGTGGGACTAGCGGGAGTGGAGAGACCCAGTACTTC
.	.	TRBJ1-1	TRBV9	CASTQSGDSTEAFF	TGTGCCAGCACCCAGTCGGGGGATAGCACTGAAGCTTTCTTT
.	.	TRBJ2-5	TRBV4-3	CASSQALGRGTQYF	TGCGCCAGCAGCCAAGCCCTGGGGAGAGGGACCCAGTACTTC
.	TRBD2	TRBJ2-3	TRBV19	CASSSTSGFADTQYF	TGTGCCAGTTCCTCGACTAGCGGGTTTGCGGATACGCAGTATTTT
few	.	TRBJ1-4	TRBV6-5	CASMHLLAKLFF	TGTGCCAGCATGCACCTTTTGGCAAAACTGTTTTTT
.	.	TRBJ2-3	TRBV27	CASSPTVGVITDTQYF	TGTGCCAGCAGTCCCACCGTCGGGGTAATTACAGATACGCAGTATTTT
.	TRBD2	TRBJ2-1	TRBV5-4	CASSQPGLPYNEQFF	TGTGCCAGCAGCCAACCGGGACTACCTTACAATGAGCAGTTCTTC
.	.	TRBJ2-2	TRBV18	CASSPSMTTGELFF	TGTGCCAGCTCACCCTCCATGACTACCGGGGAGCTGTTTTTT
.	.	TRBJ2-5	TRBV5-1	CASSLADGSQETQYF	TGCGCCAGCAGCTTGGCCGATGGATCCCAAGAGACCCAGTACTTC
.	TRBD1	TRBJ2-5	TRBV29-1	CSVNRGLGETQYF	TGCAGCGTTAACAGGGGGCTAGGAGAGACCCAGTACTTC
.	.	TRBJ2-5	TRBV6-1	CASSDEGETQYF	TGTGCCAGCAGTGATGAGGGAGAGACCCAGTACTTC
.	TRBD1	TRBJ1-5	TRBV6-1	CASTYDRGNQPQHF	TGTGCCAGCACCTATGACAGGGGGAATCAGCCCCAGCATTTT
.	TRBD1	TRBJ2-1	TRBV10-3	CAIRGDRGQIYNEQFF	TGTGCCATCAGGGGCGACAGGGGGCAGATCTACAATGAGCAGTTCTTC
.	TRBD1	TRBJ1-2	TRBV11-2	CASSQEGTGDYGYTF	TGTGCCAGCAGCCAGGAGGGGACAGGGGACTATGGCTACACCTTC